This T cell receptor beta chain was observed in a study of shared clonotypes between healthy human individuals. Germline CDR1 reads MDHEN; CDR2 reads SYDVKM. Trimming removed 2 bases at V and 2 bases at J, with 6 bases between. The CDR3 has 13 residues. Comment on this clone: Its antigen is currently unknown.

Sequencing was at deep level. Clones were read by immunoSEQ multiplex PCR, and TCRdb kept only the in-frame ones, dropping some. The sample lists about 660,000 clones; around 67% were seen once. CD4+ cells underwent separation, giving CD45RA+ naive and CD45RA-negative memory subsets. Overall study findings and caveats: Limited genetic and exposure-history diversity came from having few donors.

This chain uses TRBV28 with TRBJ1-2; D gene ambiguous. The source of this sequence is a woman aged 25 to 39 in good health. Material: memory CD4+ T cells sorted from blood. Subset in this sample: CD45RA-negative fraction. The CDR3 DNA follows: TGTGCCAGCAGTTTACTACAGAACTATGGCTACACCTTC. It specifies CASSLLQNYGYTF.